The rows below give T cell receptor beta chains drawn from one sample of a study of beta chain features in type 1 diabetes. TCRdb's copy holds only in-frame clones and misses some; the assay was immunoSEQ multiplex PCR. The repertoire holds about 620,000 clones, with roughly a sixth as singletons. Source material: naive CD4+ T cells from blood. All receptors derive from a man aged 18 to 30 in good health. CDR3s leave out the opening cysteine and the closing phenylalanine or tryptophan. The order of the fields is CDR3 protein, J gene, V gene.

CDR3 protein: ASSLTGQHYEQY; J gene: TRBJ2-7; V gene: TRBV7-3
CDR3 protein: ASSLNTASTDTQY; J gene: TRBJ2-3; V gene: TRBV7-3
CDR3 protein: ASRGRGDEQF; J gene: TRBJ2-1; V gene: TRBV11-3
CDR3 protein: ASSNYRDNYGYT; J gene: TRBJ1-2; V gene: TRBV7-6
CDR3 protein: ASTFGFSNQPQH; J gene: TRBJ1-5; V gene: TRBV28
CDR3 protein: ASSYSVGAGYT; J gene: TRBJ1-2; V gene: TRBV6-5
CDR3 protein: ASSSRGTYGYT; J gene: TRBJ1-2; V gene: TRBV19
CDR3 protein: ASSRGHGTDTQY; J gene: TRBJ2-3; V gene: TRBV7-2
CDR3 protein: ASRRTGMYSEAF; J gene: TRBJ1-1; V gene: TRBV2
CDR3 protein: ASSESGTNEQF; J gene: TRBJ2-1; V gene: TRBV6-1
CDR3 protein: ASSLGGGRTDTQY; J gene: TRBJ2-3; V gene: TRBV7-9
CDR3 protein: ASSQEGRDTEAF; J gene: TRBJ1-1; V gene: TRBV4-2
CDR3 protein: ASSRRTADNEKLF; J gene: TRBJ1-4; V gene: TRBV7-9
CDR3 protein: AISERADYEQY; J gene: TRBJ2-7; V gene: TRBV10-3
CDR3 protein: ASSPRTAYNEQF; J gene: TRBJ2-1; V gene: TRBV9
CDR3 protein: ARTLGSEQF; J gene: TRBJ2-1; V gene: TRBV6-4
CDR3 protein: ASSAGDGGYT; J gene: TRBJ1-2; V gene: TRBV9
CDR3 protein: ASSPAEGFWSGGF; J gene: TRBJ2-1; V gene: TRBV18
CDR3 protein: SVEGRMNTEAF; J gene: TRBJ1-1; V gene: TRBV29-1
CDR3 protein: ASSVGTSAPYEQY; J gene: TRBJ2-7; V gene: TRBV9
CDR3 protein: ASRPLTGPPDTQY; J gene: TRBJ2-3; V gene: TRBV11-2
CDR3 protein: ASSVGDRGPEQY; J gene: TRBJ2-7; V gene: TRBV9
CDR3 protein: AIMDRHKVEQY; J gene: TRBJ2-7; V gene: TRBV10-3
CDR3 protein: ATSRNRGGTSGANVLT; J gene: TRBJ2-6; V gene: TRBV15
CDR3 protein: ASSLGTVQETQY; J gene: TRBJ2-5; V gene: TRBV5-4
CDR3 protein: ASMDQTPYNEQF; J gene: TRBJ2-1; V gene: TRBV5-1
CDR3 protein: ASSRLQGSYNSPLH; J gene: TRBJ1-6; V gene: TRBV7-8
CDR3 protein: ASTSPGESYT; J gene: TRBJ1-2; V gene: TRBV6-1
CDR3 protein: ASSPRTSIEQF; J gene: TRBJ2-1; V gene: TRBV7-2
CDR3 protein: ASIGSNQPQH; J gene: TRBJ1-5; V gene: TRBV2
CDR3 protein: ASSVLDGPLTQY; J gene: TRBJ2-3; V gene: TRBV9